The 3 T cell receptor beta chains reported below all come from one sample, sequenced in a study of blood T cell repertoires in COVID-19. TCRdb's copy holds only in-frame clones and misses some; the assay was immunoSEQ multiplex PCR. The sample includes some 250,000 clones, approximately 85% of them seen just once. The sample was peripheral blood. The receptors stem from a woman in her twenties or thirties with acute or convalescent COVID-19.

The genes are TRBV9 and TRBJ2-1; TRBD2 agrees at 10 bases. The CDR3 is made up of 17 amino acids. The V segment lost 4 bases and the J segment 1 base; nucleotides outside the gene matches: 8. The V gene's germline CDR1 is SGDLS and CDR2 YYNGEE. As DNA, the CDR3 is TGTGCCAGCAGCAGAGCGGGAGGGATCGGGTCCTACAATGAGCAGTTCTTC. Protein: CASSRAGGIGSYNEQFF.

This sequence joins TRBV15 and TRBJ2-5; D perhaps matches TRBD2 (6 bases). V was shortened by 9 bases and J by 5 bases, with 16 bases between the two germline ends. Germline CDR1 LNHNV, CDR2 YYDKDF (reference sequence). This CDR3 is 13 amino acids long. CDR3 protein: CATHPGGAETQYF. In nucleotides, the CDR3 is TGTGCCACGCACCCCGGCGGGGCGGAGACCCAGTACTTC.

The chain has TRBV6-6 and TRBJ1-5; D is possibly TRBD1 (6 bases). The CDR3 length is 16 residues. The V end was cut by 6 bases, the J end by 6 bases, with 21 bases between. Germline V lookup: CDR1 MNHNY, CDR2 SVGAGI (reference sequence). The CDR3 loop is CASRRQGLGKTQPQHF. In DNA, the CDR3 is TGTGCCAGCAGACGGCAGGGGCTAGGTAAGACTCAGCCCCAGCATTTT.